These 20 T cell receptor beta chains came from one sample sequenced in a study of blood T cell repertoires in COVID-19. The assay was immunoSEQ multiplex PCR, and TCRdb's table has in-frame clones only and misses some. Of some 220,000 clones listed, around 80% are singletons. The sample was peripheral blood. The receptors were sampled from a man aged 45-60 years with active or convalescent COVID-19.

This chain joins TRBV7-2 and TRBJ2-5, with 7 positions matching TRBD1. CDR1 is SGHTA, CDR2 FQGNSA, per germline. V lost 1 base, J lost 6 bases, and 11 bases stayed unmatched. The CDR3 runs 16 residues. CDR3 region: CASSLGSPRGRQTQYF. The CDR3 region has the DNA TGTGCCAGCAGCTTAGGGTCTCCTAGGGGGCGGCAGACCCAGTACTTC.

The CDR3 DNA reads TGTGCCAGCAGCTTAGTTATCGGGGAGCTGTTTTTT. Its protein is CASSLVIGELFF. The J gene is TRBJ2-2, the V gene TRBV11-3, with D unclear. The CDR3 spans 12 residues. Between the trimmed V and J ends, which lost 1 base and 7 bases, there was a span of 4 bases. Germline lookup yields CDR1 SGHNT and CDR2 YENEEA.

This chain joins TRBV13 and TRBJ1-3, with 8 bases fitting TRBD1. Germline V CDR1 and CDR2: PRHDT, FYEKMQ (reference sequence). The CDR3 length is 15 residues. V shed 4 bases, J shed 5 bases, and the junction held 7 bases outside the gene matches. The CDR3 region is CASSSTSGGRNTIYF. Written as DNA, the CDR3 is TGTGCCAGCAGCTCCACCTCAGGGGGCCGAAACACCATATATTTT.

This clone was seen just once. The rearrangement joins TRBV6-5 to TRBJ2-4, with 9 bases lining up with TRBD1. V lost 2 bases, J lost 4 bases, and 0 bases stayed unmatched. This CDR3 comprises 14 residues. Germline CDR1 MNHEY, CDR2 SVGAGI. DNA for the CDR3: TGTGCCAGCAGTTACGGACAGGGGAAAAACATTCAGTACTTC. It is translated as CASSYGQGKNIQYF.

The CDR3 DNA follows: TGTGCCAGCAGTCGGGACAGGGTGACCTACGAGCAGTACTTC. As protein: CASSRDRVTYEQYF. This chain uses TRBV2 with TRBJ2-7; 9 bases are shared with TRBD1. Germline-derived CDR1 and CDR2 are SNHLY and FYNNEI. The CDR3 has 14 amino acids. V lost 5 bases, J lost 2 bases, and 4 bases stayed unmatched.

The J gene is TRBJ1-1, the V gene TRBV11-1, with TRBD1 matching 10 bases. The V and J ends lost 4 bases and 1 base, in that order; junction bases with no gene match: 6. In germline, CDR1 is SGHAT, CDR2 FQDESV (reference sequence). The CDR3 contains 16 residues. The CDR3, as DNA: TGTGCCAGCAGCTCCTGGACAGGGGGGAGGAACACTGAAGCTTTCTTT. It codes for CASSSWTGGRNTEAFF.

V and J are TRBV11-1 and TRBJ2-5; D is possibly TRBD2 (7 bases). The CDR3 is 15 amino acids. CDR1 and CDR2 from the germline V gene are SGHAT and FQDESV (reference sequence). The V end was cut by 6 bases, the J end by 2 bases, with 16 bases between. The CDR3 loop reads CASRRGPQTQETQYF. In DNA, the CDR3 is TGTGCCAGCAGGCGGGGGCCCCAGACGCAAGAGACCCAGTACTTC.

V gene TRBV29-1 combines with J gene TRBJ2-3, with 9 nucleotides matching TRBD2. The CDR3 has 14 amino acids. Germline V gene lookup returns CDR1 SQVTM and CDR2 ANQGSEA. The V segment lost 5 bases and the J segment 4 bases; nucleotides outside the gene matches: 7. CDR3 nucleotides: TGCAGCGTTTTAGCGGGAGCGACCCCAGATACGCAGTATTTT. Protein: CSVLAGATPDTQYF.

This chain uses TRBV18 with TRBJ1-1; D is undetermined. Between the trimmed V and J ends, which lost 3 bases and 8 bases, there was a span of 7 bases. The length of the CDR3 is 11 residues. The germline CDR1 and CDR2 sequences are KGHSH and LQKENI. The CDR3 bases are TGTGCCAGCTCACCTAGTAGCGAAGCTTTCTTT. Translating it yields CASSPSSEAFF.

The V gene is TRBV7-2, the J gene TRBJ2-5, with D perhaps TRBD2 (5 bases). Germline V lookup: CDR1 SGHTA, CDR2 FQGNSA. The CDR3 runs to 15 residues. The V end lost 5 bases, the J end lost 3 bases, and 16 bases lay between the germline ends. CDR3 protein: CASSVERGNKETQYF. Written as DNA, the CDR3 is TGTGCCAGCAGCGTTGAACGAGGGAATAAAGAGACCCAGTACTTC.

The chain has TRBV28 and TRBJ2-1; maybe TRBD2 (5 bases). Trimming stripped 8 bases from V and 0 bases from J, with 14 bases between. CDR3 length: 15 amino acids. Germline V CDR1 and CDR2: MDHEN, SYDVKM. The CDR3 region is CASRRGGSSYNEQFF. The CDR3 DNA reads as TGTGCCAGCCGCCGAGGTGGGAGCTCCTACAATGAGCAGTTCTTC.

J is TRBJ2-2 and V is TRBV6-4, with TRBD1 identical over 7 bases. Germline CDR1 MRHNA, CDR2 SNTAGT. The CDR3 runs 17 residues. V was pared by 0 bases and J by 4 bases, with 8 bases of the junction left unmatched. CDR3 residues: CASSDSAYRGGTGELFF. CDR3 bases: TGTGCCAGCAGTGACTCAGCGTACAGGGGTGGCACCGGGGAGCTGTTTTTT.

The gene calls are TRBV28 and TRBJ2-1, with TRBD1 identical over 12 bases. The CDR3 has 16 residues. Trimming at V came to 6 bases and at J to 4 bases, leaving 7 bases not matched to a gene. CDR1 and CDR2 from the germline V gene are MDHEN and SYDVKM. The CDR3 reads CASSLGTGGFYNEQFF. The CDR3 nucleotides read TGTGCCAGCAGCCTCGGGACAGGGGGCTTTTACAATGAGCAGTTCTTC.

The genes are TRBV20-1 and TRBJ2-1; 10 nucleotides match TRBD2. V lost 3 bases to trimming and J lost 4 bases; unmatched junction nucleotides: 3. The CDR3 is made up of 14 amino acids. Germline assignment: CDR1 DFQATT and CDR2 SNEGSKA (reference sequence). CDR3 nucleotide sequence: TGCAGTGCTAGTCGACTAGCGGGTTACAATGAGCAGTTCTTC. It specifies CSASRLAGYNEQFF.

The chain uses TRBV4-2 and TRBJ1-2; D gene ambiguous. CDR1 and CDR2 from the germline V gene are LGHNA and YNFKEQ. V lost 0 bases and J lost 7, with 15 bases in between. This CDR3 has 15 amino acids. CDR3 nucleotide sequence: TGTGCCAGCAGCCAAGAGCGTCGGGGAGTTAGTGGCTACACCTTC. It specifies CASSQERRGVSGYTF.

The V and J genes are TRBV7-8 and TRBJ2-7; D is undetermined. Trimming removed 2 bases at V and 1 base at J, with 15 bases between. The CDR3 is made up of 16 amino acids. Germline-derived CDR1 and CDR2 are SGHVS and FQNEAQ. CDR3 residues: CASSLNLPTESYEQYV. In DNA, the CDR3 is TGTGCCAGCAGCTTAAACCTTCCTACAGAGTCCTACGAGCAGTACGTC.

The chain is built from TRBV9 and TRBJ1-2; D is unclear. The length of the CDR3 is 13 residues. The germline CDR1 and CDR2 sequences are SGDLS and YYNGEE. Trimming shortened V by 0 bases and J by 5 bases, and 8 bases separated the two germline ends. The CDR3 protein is CASSVGPGYGYTF. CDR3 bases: TGTGCCAGCAGCGTAGGGCCGGGATATGGCTACACCTTC.

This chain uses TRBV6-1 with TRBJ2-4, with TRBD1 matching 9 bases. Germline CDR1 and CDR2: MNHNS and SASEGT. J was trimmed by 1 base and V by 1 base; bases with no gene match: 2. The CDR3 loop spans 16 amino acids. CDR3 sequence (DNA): TGTGCCAGCAGTGAAGAGACAGGGGGGGCCAAAAACATTCAGTACTTC. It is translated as CASSEETGGAKNIQYF.

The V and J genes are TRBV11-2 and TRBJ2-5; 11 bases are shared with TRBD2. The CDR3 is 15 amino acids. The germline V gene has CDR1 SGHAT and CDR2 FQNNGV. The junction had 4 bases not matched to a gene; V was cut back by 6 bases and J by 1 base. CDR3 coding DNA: TGTGCCAGCAGGCCCGGGACTAGCGGCCAAGAGACCCAGTACTTC. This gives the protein CASRPGTSGQETQYF.

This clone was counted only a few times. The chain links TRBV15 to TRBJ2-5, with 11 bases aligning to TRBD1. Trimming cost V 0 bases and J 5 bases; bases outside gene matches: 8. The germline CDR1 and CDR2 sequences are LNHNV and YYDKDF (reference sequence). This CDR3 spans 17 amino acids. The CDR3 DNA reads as TGTGCCACCAGCAGAGATCTGGACAGGGGGCAGGGGGAGACCCAGTACTTC. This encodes CATSRDLDRGQGETQYF.